These T cell receptor beta chains were read from a single sample in a study of blood T cell repertoires in COVID-19. Produced via immunoSEQ multiplex PCR; TCRdb's table is partial and in-frame only. The table shows 120,000 or so clones, with 85% to 90% occurring only once. The source material was peripheral blood. Receptors were obtained from a man aged 50-60 years with acute or convalescent COVID-19. CDR3s include the opening cysteine and the closing phenylalanine or tryptophan. Each record gives: V gene, J gene, clone size, D gene, CDR3 length, CDR3 protein, CDR3 DNA. D genes are given only for firm matches. Rows give clone size only sometimes, using once, few, many, or a class for an expanded clone.

TRBV11-2	TRBJ2-1	.	TRBD2	15	CASRPTTSGNNEQFF	TGTGCCAGCAGACCTACGACTAGCGGGAACAATGAGCAGTTCTTC
TRBV15	TRBJ1-5	.	TRBD1	15	CATSTRQGPNQPQHF	TGTGCCACCAGCACAAGACAGGGACCCAATCAGCCCCAGCATTTT
TRBV5-4	TRBJ2-3	.	TRBD2	17	CASSRGTSGRWPDTQYF	TGTGCCAGCAGTAGAGGGACTAGCGGGAGATGGCCAGATACGCAGTATTTT
TRBV2	TRBJ1-6	.	.	15	CARRVSGQINSPLHF	TGTGCCAGAAGGGTATCCGGACAGATAAATTCACCCCTCCACTTT
TRBV11-2	TRBJ2-7	.	.	13	CASSLGDIYEQYF	TGTGCCAGCAGCTTAGGGGACATCTACGAGCAGTACTTC
TRBV11-2	TRBJ2-5	.	TRBD1	16	CASSLSTTGGRETQYF	TGTGCCAGCAGCTTAAGTACGACAGGGGGCCGGGAGACCCAGTACTTC
TRBV30	TRBJ1-3	.	.	16	CAWSGRQRSSGNTIYF	TGTGCCTGGAGTGGACGACAGCGAAGCTCTGGAAACACCATATATTTT
TRBV18	TRBJ1-1	.	TRBD1	17	CASSPLRQGDHDTEAFF	TGTGCCAGCTCACCACTGAGACAGGGGGATCATGACACTGAAGCTTTCTTT
TRBV27	TRBJ2-7	.	.	14	CASSLHESSYEQYF	TGTGCCAGCAGTTTACATGAGAGCTCCTACGAGCAGTACTTC
TRBV4-1	TRBJ2-1	.	TRBD2	17	CASSQDILAGEYNEQFF	TGCGCCAGCAGCCAAGATATCCTAGCGGGAGAATACAATGAGCAGTTCTTC
TRBV7-9	TRBJ2-3	.	.	13	CASRLSSTDTQYF	TGTGCCAGCAGACTGAGTAGCACAGATACGCAGTATTTT
TRBV7-9	TRBJ2-1	.	TRBD1	15	CASSEPGQGIREQFF	TGTGCCAGCAGCGAGCCGGGACAGGGCATCAGAGAGCAGTTCTTC
TRBV3-1/TRBV3-2	TRBJ2-7	.	.	18	CASSQKSSYGTQAYEQYF	TGTGCCAGCAGCCAAAAGTCTTCCTATGGGACACAGGCCTACGAGCAGTACTTC
TRBV7-2	TRBJ1-2	.	.	14	CASSLASQGHGYTF	TGTGCCAGCAGCTTAGCGTCCCAGGGGCATGGCTACACCTTC
TRBV29-1	TRBJ2-3	.	TRBD1	15	CSVLGWTGIPDTQYF	TGCAGCGTCCTGGGCTGGACAGGGATTCCAGATACGCAGTATTTT
TRBV13	TRBJ2-3	.	.	16	CASSLKTTPSTDTQYF	TGTGCCAGCAGCTTGAAGACTACTCCTAGCACAGATACGCAGTATTTT
TRBV25-1	TRBJ2-5	.	.	12	CASSFGQETQYF	TGTGCCAGCAGTTTTGGGCAGGAGACCCAGTACTTC
TRBV6-6	TRBJ2-5	.	.	13	CASSYIAIETQYF	TGTGCCAGCAGTTACATAGCGATCGAGACCCAGTACTTC
TRBV30	TRBJ2-3	.	.	14	CAWSARSPPDTQYF	TGTGCCTGGAGTGCCCGGTCCCCCCCAGATACGCAGTATTTT
TRBV18	TRBJ2-5	.	TRBD2	17	CASSIELAGTIQETQYF	TGTGCCAGCTCGATCGAACTAGCGGGAACTATTCAAGAGACCCAGTACTTC
TRBV5-1	TRBJ2-7	.	TRBD1	14	CASSGQGSSYEQYF	TGCGCCAGCAGTGGACAGGGGAGCTCCTACGAGCAGTACTTC
TRBV25-1	TRBJ2-6	few	TRBD1	16	CASSSPRTGKANVLTF	TGTGCCAGCAGTTCCCCCCGGACAGGGAAGGCCAACGTCCTGACTTTC